These 18 T cell receptor beta chains share one sample of origin, sequenced in a study of neoadjuvant anti-PD-1 for oral cavity cancer. Produced via immunoSEQ multiplex PCR; TCRdb's table is partial and in-frame only. The table lists around 7,100 clones, roughly 60% of them singletons, with roughly 6% in the top ten. The sequencing used tumor tissue, collected before nivolumab (anti-PD-1) treatment. These receptors originate from a person aged 35 to 85 with oral cavity squamous cell carcinoma.

The chain recombines TRBV29-1 with TRBJ1-1; a weak D match, TRBD1 (5 bases). This CDR3 is 13 amino acids long. Trimming pared 7 bases from V and 5 bases from J, leaving 17 bases between. Germline CDR1 and CDR2: SQVTM and ANQGSEA. CDR3 in amino acids: CSATLGLSTEAFF. For the CDR3, the DNA is TGCAGCGCAACCTTGGGACTTTCTACTGAAGCTTTCTTT.

This chain links TRBV5-1 with TRBJ2-3, with a weak D call TRBD2 (6 bases). This CDR3 has 15 amino acids. The germline V and J ends were trimmed by 4 bases and 1 base, with 13 bases remaining between them. CDR1 is SGHRS and CDR2 is YFSETQ in the germline V gene. This chain's CDR3 is CASSPLATGTDTQYF. CDR3 DNA sequence: TGCGCCAGCAGCCCCCTAGCGACTGGCACAGATACGCAGTATTTT.

A few counts support this clone. The junction shows a germline mismatch at one end, possibly a read error. The J gene is TRBJ2-5, the V gene TRBV7-7; no clear D gene. The CDR3 is 15 amino acids. Germline V CDR1 and CDR2: SSHAT, FNYEAQ (reference sequence). The CDR3: CASSSMGLLGETQYF. In DNA form, the CDR3 reads TGTGCTAGCAGCTCGATGGGCCTATTAGGAGAGACCCAGTACTTC.

The rearrangement uses TRBV11-2 and TRBJ2-7; D is perhaps TRBD1 or TRBD2 (5 bases each). The CDR3 sequence is 14 residues long. Trimming took 5 bases from V and 6 from J, leaving 17 bases between them. Germline lookup yields CDR1 SGHAT and CDR2 FQNNGV. The CDR3, as DNA: TGTGCCAGCAGCCCCGGGCTAGCTAGGGGCGAGCAGTACTTC. This codes for CASSPGLARGEQYF. The variable domain in full, with the rest retrieved from reference TRBV11-2 and TRBJ2-7, is EAGVAQSPRYKIIEKRQSVAFWCNPISGHATLYWYQQILGQGPKLLIQFQNNGVVDDSQLPKDRFSAERLKGVDSTLKIQPAKLEDSAVYLCASSPGLARGEQYFGPGTRLTVT.

Within the sample, this clone is large (0.1 to 1%). The chain links TRBV2 to TRBJ2-7; D is uncertain. This CDR3 has 14 amino acids. Trimming shortened V by 5 bases and J by 0 bases, and 11 bases separated the two germline ends. Germline assignment: CDR1 SNHLY and CDR2 FYNNEI. This CDR3 is CASSYDSSSYEQYF. Written as DNA, the CDR3 is TGTGCCAGCAGTTACGACTCAAGCTCCTACGAGCAGTACTTC.

In its sample, this clone was seen a few times. This chain uses TRBV7-8 with TRBJ1-4; D is perhaps TRBD1 (6 bases). CDR1 is SGHVS and CDR2 is FQNEAQ in the germline V gene. Between the trimmed V and J ends, which lost 3 bases and 8 bases, there was a span of 16 bases. The CDR3 runs to 15 residues. CDR3 loop: CASSFRGRSIEKLFF. The DNA for the CDR3 is TGTGCCAGCAGCTTCAGGGGTCGGTCGATAGAAAAACTGTTTTTT.

The V call is TRBV14, the J call TRBJ2-4, with D perhaps matching TRBD1 (5 bases). Germline CDR1 SGHDN, CDR2 FVKESK. The CDR3 is 15 amino acids. The V and J ends lost 4 bases and 9 bases respectively, with 19 bases between them. The CDR3 region is CASSPVQGVLGIQYF. CDR3 nucleotides: TGTGCCAGCAGCCCCGTACAAGGGGTTCTGGGCATTCAGTACTTC.

This clone was seen a handful of times. The chain is built from TRBV6-5 and TRBJ1-2; TRBD1 matches 9 bases. CDR3 length: 14 residues. CDR1 is MNHEY and CDR2 is SVGAGI in the germline V gene. V shed 6 bases and J 7 bases; nucleotides not matched to a gene: 9. This CDR3 is CASRRSRDRVGYTF. The CDR3 region has the DNA TGTGCCAGCAGAAGAAGCCGGGACAGGGTTGGCTACACCTTC.

The rearrangement joins TRBV28 to TRBJ2-7, with a tentative D call TRBD1 (6 bases). Trimming stripped 5 bases from V and 5 bases from J, with 13 bases between. This CDR3 is 13 amino acids long. Germline CDR1 and CDR2: MDHEN and SYDVKM. The CDR3 sequence: CASSPQGWDEQYF. In DNA, the CDR3 is TGTGCCAGCAGTCCACAGGGTTGGGACGAGCAGTACTTC.

The rearrangement links TRBV5-6 to TRBJ2-1; D is unclear. V gave up 0 bases and J gave up 2 bases, with 3 bases separating them. Germline assignment: CDR1 SGHDT and CDR2 YYEEEE. The CDR3 runs to 13 residues. The CDR3 DNA reads as TGTGCCAGCAGCTTGGGCGCCTACAATGAGCAGTTCTTC. As protein: CASSLGAYNEQFF. The whole variable domain, remainder taken from reference TRBV5-6 and TRBJ2-1, is DAGVTQSPTHLIKTRGQQVTLRCSPKSGHDTVSWYQQALGQGPQFIFQYYEEEERQRGNFPDRFSGHQFPNYSSELNVNALLLGDSALYLCASSLGAYNEQFFGPGTRLTVL.

The chain links TRBV25-1 to TRBJ1-1, with D possibly matching TRBD1 (5 bases). The CDR3 extends over 13 amino acids. CDR1 and CDR2 from the germline V gene are MGHDK and SYGVNS. V was cut by 1 base and J by 7 bases, with 10 bases left in between. DNA for the CDR3: TGTGCCAGCAGTGAATCTAGGGGATTTGAAGCTTTCTTT. Encoded protein: CASSESRGFEAFF. Supplemented by reference TRBV25-1 and TRBJ1-1, the full variable domain reads EADIYQTPRYLVIGTGKKITLECSQTMGHDKMYWYQQDPGMELHLIHYSYGVNSTEKGDLSSESTVSRIRTEHFPLTLESARPSHTSQYLCASSESRGFEAFFGQGTRLTVV.

The CDR3 bases are TGCAGTGCTTGGCTGGACAGATCAGCTTTCTTT. This encodes CSAWLDRSAFF. V gene TRBV20-1 combines with J gene TRBJ1-1; D is possibly TRBD1 (6 bases). CDR3 length: 11 amino acids. In germline, CDR1 is DFQATT, CDR2 SNEGSKA (reference sequence). The V end lost 5 bases, the J end lost 10 bases, and 14 bases lay between the germline ends.

This clone was seen only a few times. The V call is TRBV7-8, the J call TRBJ1-1; the D gene is possibly TRBD1 (5 bases). CDR3 length: 13 residues. The V end lost 5 bases, the J end lost 6 bases, and 13 bases lay between the germline ends. CDR1 and CDR2 (germline): SGHVS, FQNEAQ. The CDR3 is CASSPGTAAEAFF. The CDR3 DNA reads as TGTGCCAGCAGCCCGGGGACGGCTGCTGAAGCTTTCTTT.

The chain joins TRBV10-1 to TRBJ2-1, with 9 bases matching TRBD2. Germline V gene sequence: CDR1 WNHNN, CDR2 SYGVQD (reference sequence). The CDR3 is 16 residues long. The V and J ends lost 0 bases and 4 bases, in that order; junction bases with no gene match: 4. CDR3 DNA sequence: TGCGCCAGCAGTGAGTCCGCTAGCGGGACTTACAATGAGCAGTTCTTC. It translates to CASSESASGTYNEQFF.

The CDR3 region has the DNA TGTGCCAGCAGCTTAGCCCAGGGTAACGAGCAGTACTTC. This encodes CASSLAQGNEQYF. The gene calls are TRBV7-2 and TRBJ2-7; D possibly corresponds to TRBD1 (5 bases). The CDR3 consists of 13 residues. CDR1 and CDR2 (germline): SGHTA, FQGNSA. V was clipped by 0 bases and J by 5 bases, with 8 bases between them. Full variable domain (outside the CDR3, taken from reference TRBV7-2 and TRBJ2-7): GAGVSQSPSNKVTEKGKDVELRCDPISGHTALYWYRQSLGQGLEFLIYFQGNSAPDKSGLPSDRFSAERTGGSVSTLTIQRTQQEDSAVYLCASSLAQGNEQYFGPGTRLTVT.

A few counts support this clone. The chain recombines TRBV11-2 with TRBJ2-1; either TRBD1 or TRBD2 may supply D (6 bases each). CDR3 length: 13 residues. V dropped 3 bases and J dropped 7 bases, with 10 bases sitting between them. The germline V gene encodes CDR1 SGHAT and CDR2 FQNNGV. Here the CDR3 DNA reads TGTGCCAGCAGCTTCGGGGGCGGGAATGAGCAGTTCTTC. Translation gives CASSFGGGNEQFF.

The rearrangement links TRBV11-2 to TRBJ1-5; D unresolved. The V and J ends lost 1 base and 7 bases respectively, with 14 bases between them. Germline assignment: CDR1 SGHAT and CDR2 FQNNGV. The CDR3 consists of 15 residues. The CDR3 DNA reads TGTGCCAGCAGCTTAGCGGGGTTGGAGGGACAGCCCCAGCATTTT. Encoded protein: CASSLAGLEGQPQHF.

The chain is built from TRBV2 and TRBJ1-5; possible D gene TRBD1, 5 bases. There are 16 residues in the CDR3. Germline V gene data show CDR1 as SNHLY and CDR2 as FYNNEI. V lost 1 base and J 3 bases, leaving 13 bases between the germline ends. DNA for the CDR3: TGTGCCAGCAGTGAAGGGGGCAGGAGATCCAATCAGCCCCAGCATTTT. Translating it yields CASSEGGRRSNQPQHF.